This TCR beta chain originates from a study of technical replicates of blood from four donors. Germline assignment: CDR1 SGHTA and CDR2 FQGTGA. With V trimmed by 5 bases and J by 6 bases, 11 bases remained unmatched. This CDR3 contains 15 residues. Using immunoSEQ multiplex PCR, the repertoire was profiled, and TCRdb retains in-frame clones only, with some absent. The sample contains some 80,000 clones, around 96% of which appear only once. Sequences were obtained from T cells isolated from PBMCs. This rearrangement joins TRBV7-3 to TRBJ2-3, with 7 bases identical to TRBD1. This TCR came from a human donor in good health. In DNA form, the CDR3 reads TGTGCCAGCAGCCCACCCGGGACAGCGGTGGATACGCAGTATTTT. Protein product: CASSPPGTAVDTQYF.